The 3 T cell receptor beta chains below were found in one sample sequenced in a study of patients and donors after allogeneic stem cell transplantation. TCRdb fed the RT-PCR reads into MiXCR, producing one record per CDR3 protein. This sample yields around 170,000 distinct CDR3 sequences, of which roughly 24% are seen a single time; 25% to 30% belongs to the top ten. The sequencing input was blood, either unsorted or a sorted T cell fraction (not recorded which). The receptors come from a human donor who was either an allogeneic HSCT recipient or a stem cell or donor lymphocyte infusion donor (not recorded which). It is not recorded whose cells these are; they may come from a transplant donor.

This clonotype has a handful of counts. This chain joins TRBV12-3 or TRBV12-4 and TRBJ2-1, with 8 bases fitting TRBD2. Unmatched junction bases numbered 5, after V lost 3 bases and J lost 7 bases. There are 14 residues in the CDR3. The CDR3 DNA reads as TGTGCCAGCAGTTTGCTAGCGGGTAGTAATGAGCAGTTCTTC. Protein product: CASSLLAGSNEQFF.

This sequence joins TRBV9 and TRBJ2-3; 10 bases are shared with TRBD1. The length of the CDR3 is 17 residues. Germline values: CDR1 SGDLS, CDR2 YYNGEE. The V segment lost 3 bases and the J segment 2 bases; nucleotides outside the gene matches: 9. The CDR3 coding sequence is TGTGCCAGCAGCGCCCCTCCGGGACAGGGGAACACAGATACGCAGTATTTT. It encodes CASSAPPGQGNTDTQYF. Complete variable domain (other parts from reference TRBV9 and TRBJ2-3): DSGVTQTPKHLITATGQRVTLRCSPRSGDLSVYWYQQSLDQGLQFLIQYYNGEERAKGNILERFSAQQFPDLHSELNLSSLELGDSALYFCASSAPPGQGNTDTQYFGPGTRLTVL.

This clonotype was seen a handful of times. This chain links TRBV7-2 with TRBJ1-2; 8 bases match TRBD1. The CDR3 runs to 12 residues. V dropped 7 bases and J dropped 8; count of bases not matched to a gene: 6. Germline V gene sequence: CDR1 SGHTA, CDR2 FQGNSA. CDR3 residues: CASTFPGGGYTF. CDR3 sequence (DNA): TGTGCCAGCACCTTTCCAGGGGGCGGCTACACCTTC. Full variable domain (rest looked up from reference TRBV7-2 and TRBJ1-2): GAGVSQSPSNKVTEKGKDVELRCDPISGHTALYWYRQSLGQGLEFLIYFQGNSAPDKSGLPSDRFSAERTGGSVSTLTIQRTQQEDSAVYLCASTFPGGGYTFGSGTRLTVV.